This T cell receptor (beta chain) was sequenced during a study of T cells in Graves' hyperthyroidism and ophthalmopathy. Across the study: Peripheral blood draws took place at initial diagnosis, ahead of any treatment. The study's findings and limits: Blood shared most expanded thyroid clonotypes above 0.001.

CDR1 and CDR2 from the germline V gene are SGHRS and YFSETQ. The CDR3 runs 13 residues. This clonotype was counted many times. Its specificity is unknown. One end of the junction is discordant with germline, which a read error may explain. Regions amplified from RNA transcripts were the TCR beta CDR3 regions. With the HTBI primer set, the TCR CDR3 went through a first round of RT-PCR. TCRdb passed the multiplex PCR reads through MiXCR, listing each CDR3 protein once. The sample has approximately 690,000 distinct CDR3 sequences, around 13% seen once. Individuals with ophthalmopathy presented a Clinical Activity Score of at least 3, a NOSPECS grade of at least 4 and a duration under 3 months. Exclusion followed for patients with uncontrolled infection, other autoimmune disease, pregnancy or lactation.

This TCR was recovered from a woman aged 45-65 years with Graves' ophthalmopathy. The sample comprised blood. This sequence joins TRBV5-1 and TRBJ2-5; TRBD1 might be the D (6 bases). The DNA for the CDR3 is TGTGCCAGCAGCCGACAGGTTCAAGAGACCCAGTACTTC. Amino acid sequence: CASSRQVQETQYF.